The following is a TCR beta chain sequence with its context. Its antigen is not known. The CDR3 covers 14 residues. The ends lost 4 bases at V and 3 bases at J; junction bases unmatched: 5. The germline V gene encodes CDR1 LGHNT and CDR2 FRNRAP. This entry belongs to a study of cytomegalovirus exposure and HLA in healthy donors. Primers for the PCR totalled 60 Vbeta and 13 Jbeta. Measured with immunoSEQ multiplex PCR; TCRdb has only the in-frame clones, and not every one. The sample shows 100,000 to 150,000 clones, roughly four fifths of them seen only once. Study-wide points: Trimming of TCR beta V- and J-genes showed a link, identified in a later analysis, to a missense DCLRE1C variant. The study designated roughly 150 TCR beta chains cytomegalovirus-associated. In a later analysis, compared with equally common non-associated chains, HLA-associated beta chains were more expanded.

Input material: PBMCs. This chain links TRBV12-5 with TRBJ1-2; 7 nucleotides match TRBD1. The TCR was taken from a woman in her forties or fifties in good health and CMV-seropositive. CDR3 protein: CASGSPTGHYGYTF. The CDR3 DNA is TGTGCTAGTGGTTCCCCGACAGGGCACTATGGCTACACCTTC.